This entry is about one T cell receptor beta chain. The record originates from a study of cytomegalovirus exposure and HLA in healthy donors. Primers: 60 Vbeta forward and 13 Jbeta reverse. Only in-frame clones appear in the TCRdb table, and some are missing; sequencing was by immunoSEQ multiplex PCR. This listing includes over 45,000 clones. The receptor comes from a woman aged 18 to 35 in good health and CMV-seronegative. Material: PBMCs.

The CDR3 is CASSLQGNTEAFF. Written as DNA, the CDR3 is TGTGCCAGCAGCTTACAGGGGAACACTGAAGCTTTCTTT. The chain combines TRBV7-2 with TRBJ1-1; D may be TRBD1 (5 bases). Germline assignment: CDR1 SGHTA and CDR2 FQGNSA. The CDR3 spans 13 residues. V dropped 2 bases and J dropped 1 base, with 5 bases sitting between them.